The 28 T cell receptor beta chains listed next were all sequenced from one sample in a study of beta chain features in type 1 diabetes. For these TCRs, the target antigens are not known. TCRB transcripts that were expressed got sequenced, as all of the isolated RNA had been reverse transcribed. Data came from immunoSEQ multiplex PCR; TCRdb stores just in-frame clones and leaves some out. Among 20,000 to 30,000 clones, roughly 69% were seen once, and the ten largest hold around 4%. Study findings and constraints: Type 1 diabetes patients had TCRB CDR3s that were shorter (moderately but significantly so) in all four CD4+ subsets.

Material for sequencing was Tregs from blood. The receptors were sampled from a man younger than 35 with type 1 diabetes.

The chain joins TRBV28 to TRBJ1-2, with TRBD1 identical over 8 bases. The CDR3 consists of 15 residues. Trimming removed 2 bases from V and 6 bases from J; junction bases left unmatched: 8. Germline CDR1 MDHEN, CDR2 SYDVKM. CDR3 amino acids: CASSLPTGVAHGYTF. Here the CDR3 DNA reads TGTGCCAGCAGTTTACCGACAGGGGTTGCCCATGGCTACACCTTC.

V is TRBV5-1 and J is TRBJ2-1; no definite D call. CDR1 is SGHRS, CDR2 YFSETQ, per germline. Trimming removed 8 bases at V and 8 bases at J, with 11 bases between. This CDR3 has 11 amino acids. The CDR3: CASRAIDEQFF. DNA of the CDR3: TGCGCCAGTCGAGCTATCGATGAGCAGTTCTTC.

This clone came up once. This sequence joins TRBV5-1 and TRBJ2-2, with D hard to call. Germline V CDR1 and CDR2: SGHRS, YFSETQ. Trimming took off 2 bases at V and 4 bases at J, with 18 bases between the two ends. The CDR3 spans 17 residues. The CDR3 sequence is CASSLPSPSVTTGELFF. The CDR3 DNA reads TGCGCCAGCAGCTTACCTAGTCCTTCCGTTACCACCGGGGAGCTGTTTTTT.

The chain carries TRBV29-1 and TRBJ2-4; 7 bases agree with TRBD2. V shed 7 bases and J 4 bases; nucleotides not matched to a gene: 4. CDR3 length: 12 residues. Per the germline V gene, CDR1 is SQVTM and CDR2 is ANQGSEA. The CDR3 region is CSAGGWKNIQYF. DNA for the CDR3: TGCAGCGCGGGGGGTTGGAAAAACATTCAGTACTTC.

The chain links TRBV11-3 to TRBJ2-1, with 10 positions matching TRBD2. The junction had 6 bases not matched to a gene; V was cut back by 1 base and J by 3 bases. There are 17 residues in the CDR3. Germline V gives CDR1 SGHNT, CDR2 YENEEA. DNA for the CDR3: TGTGCCAGCAGCTTAGGGGTAGCGGGAGGACTCTACAATGAGCAGTTCTTC. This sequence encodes CASSLGVAGGLYNEQFF.

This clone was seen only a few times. The CDR3 loop reads CASGLAPVNRGLNTEAFF. CDR3 coding DNA: TGTGCTAGTGGTTTGGCCCCAGTTAACAGGGGATTGAACACTGAAGCTTTCTTT. This chain joins TRBV12-5 and TRBJ1-1; 7 nucleotides line up with TRBD1. V lost 1 base to trimming and J lost 0 bases; unmatched junction nucleotides: 11. The V gene's germline CDR1 is LGHNT and CDR2 FRNRAP. CDR3 length: 18 residues.

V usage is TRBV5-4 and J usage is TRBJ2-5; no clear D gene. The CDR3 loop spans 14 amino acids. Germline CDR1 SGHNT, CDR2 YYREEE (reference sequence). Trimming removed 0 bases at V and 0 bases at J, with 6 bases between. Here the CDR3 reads CASSLANNQETQYF. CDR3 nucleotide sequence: TGTGCCAGCAGCTTGGCCAACAACCAAGAGACCCAGTACTTC.

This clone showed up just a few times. The CDR3 spells CASSSRSGYTF. The DNA of the CDR3 is TGTGCCAGCAGCTCGAGAAGTGGCTACACCTTC. This rearrangement joins TRBV7-2 to TRBJ1-2; D remains unclear. V was clipped by 4 bases and J by 7 bases, with 7 bases between them. CDR3 length equals 11 residues. The germline V gene encodes CDR1 SGHTA and CDR2 FQGNSA.

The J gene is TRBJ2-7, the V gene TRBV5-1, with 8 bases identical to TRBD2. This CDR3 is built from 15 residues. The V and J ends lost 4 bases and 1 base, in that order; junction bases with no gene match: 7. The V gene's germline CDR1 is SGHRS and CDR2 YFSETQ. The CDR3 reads CASSRWTSQSYEQYF. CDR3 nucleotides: TGCGCCAGCAGCCGTTGGACTAGCCAATCCTACGAGCAGTACTTC. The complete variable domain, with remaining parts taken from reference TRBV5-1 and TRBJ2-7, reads KAGVTQTPRYLIKTRGQQVTLSCSPISGHRSVSWYQQTPGQGLQFLFEYFSETQRNKGNFPGRFSGRQFSNSRSEMNVSTLELGDSALYLCASSRWTSQSYEQYFGPGTRLTVT.

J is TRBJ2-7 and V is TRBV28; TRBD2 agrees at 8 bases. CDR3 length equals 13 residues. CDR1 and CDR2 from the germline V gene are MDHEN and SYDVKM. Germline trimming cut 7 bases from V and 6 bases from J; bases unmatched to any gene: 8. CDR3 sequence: CASTRGGSGEQYF. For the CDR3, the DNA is TGTGCCAGCACCCGGGGGGGGAGTGGCGAGCAGTACTTC.

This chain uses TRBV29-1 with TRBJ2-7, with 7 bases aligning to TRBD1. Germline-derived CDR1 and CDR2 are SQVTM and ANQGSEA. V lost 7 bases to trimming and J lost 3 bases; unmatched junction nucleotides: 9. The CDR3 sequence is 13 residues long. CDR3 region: CSARGQANYEQYF. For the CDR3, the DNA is TGCAGCGCTCGTGGACAGGCTAACTACGAGCAGTACTTC.

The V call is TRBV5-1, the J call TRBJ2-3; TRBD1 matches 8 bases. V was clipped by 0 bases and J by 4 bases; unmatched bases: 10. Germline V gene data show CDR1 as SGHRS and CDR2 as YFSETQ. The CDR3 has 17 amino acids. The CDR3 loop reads CASSLARTGLISDTQYF. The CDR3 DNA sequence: TGCGCCAGCAGCTTGGCCCGGACAGGGTTGATTTCAGATACGCAGTATTTT. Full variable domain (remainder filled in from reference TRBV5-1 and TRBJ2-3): KAGVTQTPRYLIKTRGQQVTLSCSPISGHRSVSWYQQTPGQGLQFLFEYFSETQRNKGNFPGRFSGRQFSNSRSEMNVSTLELGDSALYLCASSLARTGLISDTQYFGPGTRLTVL.

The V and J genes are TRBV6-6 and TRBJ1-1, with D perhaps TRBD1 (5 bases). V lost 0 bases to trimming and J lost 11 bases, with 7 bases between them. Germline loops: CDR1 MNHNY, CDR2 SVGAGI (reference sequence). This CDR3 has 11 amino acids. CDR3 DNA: TGTGCCAGCAGTTACTCCAGGGTCGCTTTCTTT. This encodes CASSYSRVAFF.

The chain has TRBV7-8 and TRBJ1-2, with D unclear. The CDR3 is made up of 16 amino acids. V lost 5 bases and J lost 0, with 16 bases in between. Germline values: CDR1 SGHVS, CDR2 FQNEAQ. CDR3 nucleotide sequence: TGTGCCAGCAGCCATCGACTGCTAGGCTCTAACTATGGCTACACCTTC. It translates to CASSHRLLGSNYGYTF.

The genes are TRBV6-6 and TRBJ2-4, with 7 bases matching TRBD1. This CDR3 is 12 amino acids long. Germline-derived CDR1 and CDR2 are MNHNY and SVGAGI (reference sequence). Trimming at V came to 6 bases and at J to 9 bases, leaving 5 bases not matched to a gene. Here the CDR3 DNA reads TGTGCCAGCAGGCAGGGGGATGGCATTCAGTACTTC. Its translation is CASRQGDGIQYF.

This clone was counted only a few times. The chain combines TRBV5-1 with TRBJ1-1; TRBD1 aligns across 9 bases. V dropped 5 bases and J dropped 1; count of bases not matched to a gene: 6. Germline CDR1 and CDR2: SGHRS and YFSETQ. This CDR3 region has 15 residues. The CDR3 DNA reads TGCGCCAGCAGATACACACAGGGGGCGAACACTGAAGCTTTCTTT. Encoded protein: CASRYTQGANTEAFF. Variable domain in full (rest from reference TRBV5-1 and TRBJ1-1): KAGVTQTPRYLIKTRGQQVTLSCSPISGHRSVSWYQQTPGQGLQFLFEYFSETQRNKGNFPGRFSGRQFSNSRSEMNVSTLELGDSALYLCASRYTQGANTEAFFGQGTRLTVV.

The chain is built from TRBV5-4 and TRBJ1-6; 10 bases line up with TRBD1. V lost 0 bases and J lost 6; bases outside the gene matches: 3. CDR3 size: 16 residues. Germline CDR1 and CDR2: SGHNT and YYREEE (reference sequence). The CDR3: CASSLGTGGSNSPLHF. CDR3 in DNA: TGTGCCAGCAGCTTGGGGACAGGGGGTTCTAATTCACCCCTCCACTTT.

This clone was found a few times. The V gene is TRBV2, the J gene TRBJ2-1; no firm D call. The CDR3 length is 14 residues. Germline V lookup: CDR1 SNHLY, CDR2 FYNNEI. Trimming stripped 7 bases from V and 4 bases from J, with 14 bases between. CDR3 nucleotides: TGTGCCAGCAAGGTTGACTTCCCTTACAATGAGCAGTTCTTC. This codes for CASKVDFPYNEQFF.

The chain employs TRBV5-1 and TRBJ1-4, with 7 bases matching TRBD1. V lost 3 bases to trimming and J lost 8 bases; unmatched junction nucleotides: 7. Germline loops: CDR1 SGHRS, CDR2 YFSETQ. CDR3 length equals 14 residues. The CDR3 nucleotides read TGCGCCAGCAGCTACGGGGACAGTCCCGAAAAACTGTTTTTT. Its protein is CASSYGDSPEKLFF.

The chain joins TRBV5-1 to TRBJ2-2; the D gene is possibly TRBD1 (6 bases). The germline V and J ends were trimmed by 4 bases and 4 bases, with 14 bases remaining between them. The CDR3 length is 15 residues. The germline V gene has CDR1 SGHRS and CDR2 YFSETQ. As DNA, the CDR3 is TGCGCCAGCAGCCCCCCCAGGGGCCCCACCGGGGAGCTGTTTTTT. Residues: CASSPPRGPTGELFF.

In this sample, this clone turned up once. The CDR3 DNA reads as TGTGCCAGCAGTCCTCGCTCACAGGGGGCGCATGGCTACACCTTC. Residues: CASSPRSQGAHGYTF. V usage is TRBV6-5 and J usage is TRBJ1-2, with 9 positions matching TRBD1. The CDR3 spans 15 residues. The V gene end was trimmed by 5 bases and the J gene end by 6 bases; junction bases not matched to a gene: 10. CDR1 and CDR2 (germline): MNHEY, SVGAGI.

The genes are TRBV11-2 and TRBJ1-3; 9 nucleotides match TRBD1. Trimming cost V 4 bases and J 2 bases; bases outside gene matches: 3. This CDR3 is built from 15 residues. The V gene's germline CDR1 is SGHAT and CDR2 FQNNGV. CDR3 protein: CASSYRGLTGNTIYF. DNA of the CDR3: TGTGCCAGCAGCTACAGGGGGCTGACTGGAAACACCATATATTTT.

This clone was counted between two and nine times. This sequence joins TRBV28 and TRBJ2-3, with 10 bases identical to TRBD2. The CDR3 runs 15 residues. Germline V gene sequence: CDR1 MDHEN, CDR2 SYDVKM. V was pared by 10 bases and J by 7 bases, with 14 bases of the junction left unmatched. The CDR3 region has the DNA TGTGCCACCAGGGGGAAGCGGGGGGGCCGGAATACGCAGTATTTT. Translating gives CATRGKRGGRNTQYF.

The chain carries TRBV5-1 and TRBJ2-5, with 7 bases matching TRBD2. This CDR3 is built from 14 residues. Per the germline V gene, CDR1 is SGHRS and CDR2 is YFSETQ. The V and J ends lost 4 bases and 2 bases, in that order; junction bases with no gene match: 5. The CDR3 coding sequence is TGCGCCAGCAGCCGATCAGCGGGGCAAGAGACCCAGTACTTC. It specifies CASSRSAGQETQYF. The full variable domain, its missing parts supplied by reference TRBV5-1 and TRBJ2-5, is KAGVTQTPRYLIKTRGQQVTLSCSPISGHRSVSWYQQTPGQGLQFLFEYFSETQRNKGNFPGRFSGRQFSNSRSEMNVSTLELGDSALYLCASSRSAGQETQYFGPGTRLLVL.

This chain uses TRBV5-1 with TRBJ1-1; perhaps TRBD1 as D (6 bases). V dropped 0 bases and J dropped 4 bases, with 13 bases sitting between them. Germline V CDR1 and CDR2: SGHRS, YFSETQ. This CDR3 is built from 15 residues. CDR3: CASSLVGGQGTEAFF. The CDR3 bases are TGCGCCAGCAGCTTGGTCGGGGGGCAAGGCACTGAAGCTTTCTTT.

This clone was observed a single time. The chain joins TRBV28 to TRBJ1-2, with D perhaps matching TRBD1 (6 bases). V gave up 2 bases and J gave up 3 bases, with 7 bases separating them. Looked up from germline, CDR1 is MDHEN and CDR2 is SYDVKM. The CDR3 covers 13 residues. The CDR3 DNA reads TGTGCCAGCAGTTTACAGGGGTACTATGGCTACACCTTC. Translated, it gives CASSLQGYYGYTF.

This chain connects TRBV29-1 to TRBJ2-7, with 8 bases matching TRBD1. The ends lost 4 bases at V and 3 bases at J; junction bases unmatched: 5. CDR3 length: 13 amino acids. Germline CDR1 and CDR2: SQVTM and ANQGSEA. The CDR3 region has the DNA TGCAGCGTTGGCGGGACAGGACTCTACGAGCAGTACTTC. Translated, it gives CSVGGTGLYEQYF.

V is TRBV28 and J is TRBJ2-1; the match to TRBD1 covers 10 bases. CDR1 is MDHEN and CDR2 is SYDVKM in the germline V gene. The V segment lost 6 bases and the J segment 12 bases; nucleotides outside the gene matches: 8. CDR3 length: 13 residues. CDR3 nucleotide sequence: TGTGCCAGCAGGACAGGGGGCGGAGGAGGGCAGTTCTTC. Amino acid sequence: CASRTGGGGGQFF.